What follows describes a single T cell receptor beta chain. Its antigen is currently unknown. Donors included only healthy HIV-negative adults lacking recent acute infections or vaccinations. Germline-derived CDR1 and CDR2 are SQVTM and ANQGSEA. The length of the CDR3 is 12 residues. V lost 7 bases and J lost 7; bases outside the gene matches: 8. TCRdb keeps only in-frame clones here, not all; method: immunoSEQ multiplex PCR. Of about 1.5 million clones listed, 95% to 99% are singletons. The entry originates in a study of shared clonotypes between healthy human individuals. Overall study: CD4 naive and CD4 memory each took three plates per donor, while CD8 naive took two and CD8 memory one. General study findings and limits: Compared with memory subsets, naive subsets generally had larger estimated richness. The small donor group covered limited genetic and exposure diversity.

This receptor was taken from a man aged 30 to 45 in good health. The chain combines TRBV29-1 with TRBJ1-2, with 8 positions matching TRBD1. The specimen sequenced was naive CD4+ T cells sorted from blood. The subset is: CD45RA+ positively selected. The DNA for the CDR3 is TGCAGCGGCCGGACAGGGACGAGTGGCTACACCTTC. Its translation: CSGRTGTSGYTF.